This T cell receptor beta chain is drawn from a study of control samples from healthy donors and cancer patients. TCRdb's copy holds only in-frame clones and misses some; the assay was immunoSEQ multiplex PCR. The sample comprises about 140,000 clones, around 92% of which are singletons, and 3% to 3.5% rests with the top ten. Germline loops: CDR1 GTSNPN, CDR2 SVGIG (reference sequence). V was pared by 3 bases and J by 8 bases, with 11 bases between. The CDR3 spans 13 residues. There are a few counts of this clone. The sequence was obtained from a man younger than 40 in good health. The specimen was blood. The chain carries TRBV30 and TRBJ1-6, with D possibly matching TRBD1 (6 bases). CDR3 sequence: CAWRGGFDSPLHF. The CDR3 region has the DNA TGTGCCTGGAGAGGGGGGTTTGATTCACCCCTCCACTTT.